Below, 32 T cell receptor beta chains from the same sample are listed, as sequenced in a study of blood T cell repertoires in COVID-19. Only in-frame clones appear in the TCRdb table, and some are missing; sequencing was by immunoSEQ multiplex PCR. The data show about 180,000 clones, more than 75% seen once. Sequencing was carried out using PBMCs or T cells enriched from blood (not recorded which). These receptors were taken from a man aged 60 to 75 who had been exposed to COVID-19.

The chain links TRBV29-1 to TRBJ1-2; TRBD1 is a possible D gene (6 bases). The germline V gene has CDR1 SQVTM and CDR2 ANQGSEA. V lost 8 bases, J lost 8 bases, and 18 bases lay in between. The CDR3 contains 12 residues. This CDR3 reads CSHVGGQGGYTF. The CDR3 DNA follows: TGCAGCCATGTGGGGGGGCAAGGAGGCTACACCTTC.

J is TRBJ1-1 and V is TRBV28, with TRBD1 matching 7 bases. This CDR3 region has 13 residues. From germline, CDR1 is MDHEN and CDR2 SYDVKM. The trim removed 5 bases at V and 5 bases at J, leaving 5 bases unmatched. CDR3 bases: TGTGCCAGCAGTCCCGGACAGGCGACTGAAGCTTTCTTT. As protein: CASSPGQATEAFF. Complete variable domain (other parts from reference TRBV28 and TRBJ1-1): DVKVTQSSRYLVKRTGEKVFLECVQDMDHENMFWYRQDPGLGLRLIYFSYDVKMKEKGDIPEGYSVSREKKERFSLILESASTNQTSMYLCASSPGQATEAFFGQGTRLTVV.

The J gene is TRBJ2-3, the V gene TRBV5-4; perhaps TRBD2 as D (6 bases). In germline, CDR1 is SGHNT, CDR2 YYREEE (reference sequence). This CDR3 has 16 residues. V was shortened by 4 bases and J by 2 bases, with 17 bases between the two germline ends. In DNA, the CDR3 is TGTGCCAGCAGCCCGGGGGTGGTAGCGCACACAGATACGCAGTATTTT. Translated, it gives CASSPGVVAHTDTQYF.

The DNA for the CDR3 is TGTGCCAGCAGCTTACCCCGGGGAAAAGGGGGCTACACCTTC. It codes for CASSLPRGKGGYTF. The chain joins TRBV7-2 to TRBJ1-2; unclear D gene. V gave up 2 bases and J gave up 8 bases, with 15 bases separating them. Germline V gene sequence: CDR1 SGHTA, CDR2 FQGNSA. This CDR3 contains 14 residues. Together with reference TRBV7-2 and TRBJ1-2, the CDR3 gives the full variable domain: GAGVSQSPSNKVTEKGKDVELRCDPISGHTALYWYRQSLGQGLEFLIYFQGNSAPDKSGLPSDRFSAERTGGSVSTLTIQRTQQEDSAVYLCASSLPRGKGGYTFGSGTRLTVV.

This chain links TRBV29-1 with TRBJ2-2, with D possibly TRBD2 on 7 matching bases. The CDR3 extends over 13 amino acids. From germline, CDR1 is SQVTM and CDR2 ANQGSEA. V lost 8 bases and J 7 bases, leaving 17 bases between the germline ends. As DNA, the CDR3 is TGCAGCTGTTCGGAGGGGGGGATCGGGGAGCTGTTTTTT. It translates to CSCSEGGIGELFF.

The chain joins TRBV5-1 to TRBJ1-6, with 7 bases aligning to TRBD1. The CDR3 has 15 amino acids. The V and J ends lost 3 bases and 5 bases, in that order; junction bases with no gene match: 5. The germline V gene has CDR1 SGHRS and CDR2 YFSETQ. This CDR3 reads CASSSGTADNSPLHF. CDR3 DNA: TGCGCCAGCAGCTCCGGGACAGCAGATAATTCACCCCTCCACTTT.

This chain joins TRBV3-1 (or the pseudogene TRBV3-2) and TRBJ2-1, with a weak D call TRBD1 (5 bases). Germline V lookup: CDR1 LGHDT, CDR2 YNNKEL (reference sequence). This CDR3 is built from 17 residues. The ends were cut back, 1 base at V and 7 bases at J, with 20 bases in the middle. CDR3 amino acids: CASSQGTRSGLLNEQFF. The CDR3 DNA is TGTGCCAGCAGCCAAGGTACCCGTTCAGGGTTGCTTAATGAGCAGTTCTTC.

This chain uses TRBV3-1 (or the pseudogene TRBV3-2) with TRBJ2-3, with TRBD1 identical over 9 bases. The CDR3 covers 16 residues. The ends lost 4 bases at V and 3 bases at J; junction bases unmatched: 8. Germline loops: CDR1 LGHDT, CDR2 YNNKEL (reference sequence). This CDR3 is CASSPPGTGFTDTQYF. For the CDR3, the DNA is TGTGCCAGCAGCCCGCCCGGGACAGGGTTTACAGATACGCAGTATTTT.

The CDR3 coding sequence is TGTGCCATCACCACAATTCCCCCTCCGACAGCCTATGGCTACACCTTC. This translates into CAITTIPPPTAYGYTF. The chain is built from TRBV10-3 and TRBJ1-2, with a weak D call TRBD1 (5 bases). Germline assignment: CDR1 ENHRY and CDR2 SYGVKD. V lost 7 bases and J lost 4, with 22 bases in between. This CDR3 region has 16 residues.

This clone came up once. The J gene is TRBJ2-1, the V gene TRBV7-9, with 7 positions matching TRBD1. The CDR3 loop spans 12 amino acids. Germline CDR1 is SEHNR and CDR2 is FQNEAQ (reference sequence). V shed 8 bases, J shed 8 bases, and the junction held 6 bases outside the gene matches. In DNA form, the CDR3 reads TGTGCCAGCGAGGGGGCCCAGGATGAGCAGTTCTTC. As protein: CASEGAQDEQFF.

CDR3 sequence: CASSYGTSGPSSYNEQFF. In nucleotides, the CDR3 is TGCGCCAGCAGCTACGGGACTAGCGGCCCGAGCTCCTACAATGAGCAGTTCTTC. The chain employs TRBV5-1 and TRBJ2-1; 11 bases are a match to TRBD2. Germline trimming cut 3 bases from V and 0 bases from J; bases unmatched to any gene: 8. The CDR3 has 18 amino acids. Germline assignment: CDR1 SGHRS and CDR2 YFSETQ. The full variable domain, completed using reference TRBV5-1 and TRBJ2-1, is KAGVTQTPRYLIKTRGQQVTLSCSPISGHRSVSWYQQTPGQGLQFLFEYFSETQRNKGNFPGRFSGRQFSNSRSEMNVSTLELGDSALYLCASSYGTSGPSSYNEQFFGPGTRLTVL.

This clone is a singleton in its sample. V is TRBV6-5 and J is TRBJ1-6; 7 nucleotides match TRBD1. This CDR3 region has 13 residues. Germline CDR1 and CDR2: MNHEY and SVGAGI. After removal of 6 bases from V and 17 bases from J, the junction contained 13 bases not matched to a gene. For the CDR3, the DNA is TGTGCCAGCAGGAGCCTACAGGGGTCCATGTTCCACTTT. It encodes CASRSLQGSMFHF.

A single count supports this clone. The V gene is TRBV4-2, the J gene TRBJ1-1; weak D call: TRBD1 (6 bases). Germline lookup yields CDR1 LGHNA and CDR2 YNFKEQ. The CDR3 runs to 16 residues. V lost 2 bases and J 1 base, leaving 14 bases between the germline ends. The CDR3 DNA sequence: TGTGCCAGCAGCCAACGTCGGGGGGGCGAGAACACTGAAGCTTTCTTT. This sequence encodes CASSQRRGGENTEAFF.

The chain couples TRBV19 to TRBJ1-1, with D possibly being TRBD1 (6 bases). V gave up 7 bases and J gave up 5 bases, with 26 bases separating them. This CDR3 spans 17 amino acids. The germline V gene encodes CDR1 LNHDA and CDR2 SQIVND (reference sequence). In DNA form, the CDR3 reads TGTGCCAGTACCGACACAGGGAGTTGGTTCGGTGGGACTGAAGCTTTCTTT. It is translated as CASTDTGSWFGGTEAFF.

The rearrangement joins TRBV12-5 to TRBJ1-2; 9 positions match TRBD1. The germline V gene has CDR1 LGHNT and CDR2 FRNRAP. J was trimmed by 7 bases and V by 3 bases; bases with no gene match: 6. CDR3 length equals 14 residues. The CDR3 DNA follows: TGTGCTAGTGGTTTACTACAGGGGGCGGGTGGCTACACCTTC. This sequence encodes CASGLLQGAGGYTF.

In this sample, this clone turned up a few times. The chain employs TRBV11-3 and TRBJ1-2, with unresolved D. The CDR3 loop spans 13 amino acids. Trimming took off 1 base at V and 8 bases at J, with 11 bases between the two ends. Germline V gives CDR1 SGHNT, CDR2 YENEEA. The CDR3 region is CASSLVVHEGYTF. CDR3 sequence (DNA): TGTGCCAGCAGCTTAGTGGTGCATGAGGGCTACACCTTC. The full variable domain, its missing parts supplied by reference TRBV11-3 and TRBJ1-2, is EAGVVQSPRYKIIEKKQPVAFWCNPISGHNTLYWYLQNLGQGPELLIRYENEEAVDDSQLPKDRFSAERLKGVDSTLKIQPAELGDSAVYLCASSLVVHEGYTFGSGTRLTVV.

DNA for the CDR3: TGTGCCAGCAGACCCGACAGGTTCAGCTCCTACGAGCAGTACTTC. Translated, it gives CASRPDRFSSYEQYF. The chain combines TRBV6-5 with TRBJ2-7; D perhaps matches TRBD1 (6 bases). CDR3 size: 15 residues. Trimming left V 6 bases short and J 0 bases short, with 15 bases between. CDR1 is MNHEY and CDR2 is SVGAGI in the germline V gene.

The chain uses TRBV15 and TRBJ2-1; 8 bases match TRBD1. The CDR3 runs to 17 residues. Per the germline V gene, CDR1 is LNHNV and CDR2 is YYDKDF (reference sequence). Trimming at V came to 3 bases and at J to 0 bases, leaving 7 bases not matched to a gene. Here the CDR3 reads CATSSLTGEFSYNEQFF. DNA of the CDR3: TGTGCCACCAGCAGTTTGACAGGGGAGTTCTCCTACAATGAGCAGTTCTTC.

The rearrangement joins TRBV28 to TRBJ1-1; D call uncertain. V was trimmed by 3 bases and J by 2 bases, leaving 7 bases between them. The CDR3 runs 13 residues. Looked up from germline, CDR1 is MDHEN and CDR2 is SYDVKM. The CDR3 protein is CASSFGRNTEAFF. CDR3 sequence (DNA): TGTGCCAGCAGTTTTGGCAGAAACACTGAAGCTTTCTTT.

In this sample, this clone turned up once. V usage is TRBV10-2 and J usage is TRBJ2-2; the D is unclear. Germline V CDR1 and CDR2: WSHSY, SAAADI. V gave up 7 bases and J gave up 6 bases, with 15 bases separating them. The length of the CDR3 is 14 residues. The CDR3 spells CASKANGVPGELFF. The DNA for the CDR3 is TGCGCCAGCAAAGCGAACGGAGTACCCGGGGAGCTGTTTTTT.

The V and J genes are TRBV27 and TRBJ1-5; possibly TRBD1 for D (5 bases). Germline V gene lookup returns CDR1 MNHEY and CDR2 SMNVEV (reference sequence). The CDR3 extends over 16 amino acids. V gave up 0 bases and J gave up 4 bases, with 13 bases separating them. The CDR3 sequence is CASSLSAGGRNQPQHF. As DNA, the CDR3 is TGTGCCAGCAGTTTATCGGCGGGGGGAAGGAATCAGCCCCAGCATTTT.

The chain recombines TRBV9 with TRBJ2-5; a possible D gene is TRBD2 (6 bases). Germline CDR1 reads SGDLS; CDR2 reads YYNGEE. This CDR3 is built from 15 residues. V lost 4 bases and J 5 bases, leaving 18 bases between the germline ends. Written as DNA, the CDR3 is TGTGCCAGCAGCTACGCGGGGCGGGAAGGGGAGACCCAGTACTTC. Its protein is CASSYAGREGETQYF.

This clone was picked up a small number of times. The chain uses TRBV30 and TRBJ2-7; 13 bases are a match to TRBD2. The germline CDR1 and CDR2 sequences are GTSNPN and SVGIG (reference sequence). Unmatched junction bases numbered 7, after V lost 5 bases and J lost 3 bases. The length of the CDR3 is 15 residues. The CDR3 reads CAWGGLAGKRYEQYF. The CDR3 nucleotides are TGTGCCTGGGGGGGACTAGCGGGAAAGCGCTACGAGCAGTACTTC.

The chain uses TRBV6-5 and TRBJ2-2, with D maybe TRBD2 (7 bases). In germline, CDR1 is MNHEY, CDR2 SVGAGI. V lost 2 bases, J lost 4 bases, and 11 bases lay in between. The CDR3 contains 15 residues. The CDR3 coding sequence is TGTGCCAGCAGTTACGGCGGGGGCGGCACCGGGGAGCTGTTTTTT. Its protein is CASSYGGGGTGELFF.

This sequence joins TRBV4-3 and TRBJ1-2; D might be TRBD1 (5 bases). V shed 0 bases and J shed 7 bases, with 18 bases lying between them. Germline V gives CDR1 LGHNA, CDR2 YSLEER. This CDR3 spans 16 amino acids. The CDR3 region has the DNA TGCGCCAGCAGCCAAGATCTGGGGGTCAGGAGGGGTGGCTACACCTTC. Its protein is CASSQDLGVRRGGYTF.

This chain links TRBV14 with TRBJ1-1; D is unclear. Trimming took 4 bases from V and 4 from J, leaving 19 bases between them. There are 16 residues in the CDR3. Per the germline V gene, CDR1 is SGHDN and CDR2 is FVKESK. The CDR3 reads CASSRSGGVSGTEAFF. CDR3 coding DNA: TGTGCCAGCAGCCGCAGCGGTGGGGTATCGGGCACTGAAGCTTTCTTT.

The rearrangement links TRBV14 to TRBJ1-2, with 12 nucleotides matching TRBD1. V shed 4 bases and J 6 bases; nucleotides not matched to a gene: 12. Germline V lookup: CDR1 SGHDN, CDR2 FVKESK. The CDR3 is 17 residues long. CDR3 DNA: TGTGCCAGCAGCCTTATTGTACCGGGACAGGGGGCTGATGGCTACACCTTC. Residues: CASSLIVPGQGADGYTF.

DNA for the CDR3: TGTGCCAGCAGCCCAGCGGGGATAACCTACGAGCAGTACTTC. As protein: CASSPAGITYEQYF. V and J are TRBV7-2 and TRBJ2-7; TRBD2 matches 7 bases. The V segment lost 5 bases and the J segment 2 bases; nucleotides outside the gene matches: 6. Germline assignment: CDR1 SGHTA and CDR2 FQGNSA. CDR3 length: 14 residues.

A few counts support this clone. The chain joins TRBV5-4 to TRBJ1-5; 7 bases line up with TRBD1. V dropped 3 bases and J dropped 0; count of bases not matched to a gene: 3. This CDR3 comprises 15 residues. In germline, CDR1 is SGHNT, CDR2 YYREEE (reference sequence). For the CDR3, the DNA is TGTGCCAGCAGCTCCGGGACAGATAGCAATCAGCCCCAGCATTTT. The encoded protein is CASSSGTDSNQPQHF.

The V gene is TRBV2, the J gene TRBJ2-7; maybe TRBD1 (6 bases). The V end lost 6 bases, the J end lost 5 bases, and 14 bases lay between the germline ends. CDR3 length: 13 amino acids. Per the germline V gene, CDR1 is SNHLY and CDR2 is FYNNEI. CDR3 amino acids: CASRGQGRHEQYF. The CDR3, as DNA: TGTGCCAGCAGGGGTCAGGGGAGACACGAGCAGTACTTC.

This chain connects TRBV5-1 to TRBJ2-1; TRBD2 agrees at 13 bases. V gave up 2 bases and J gave up 8 bases; unmatched junction bases: 4. The CDR3 has 15 residues. From germline, CDR1 is SGHRS and CDR2 YFSETQ. The CDR3 DNA sequence: TGCGCCAGCAGCTTAGGACTAGCGGGAGTCGATGAGCAGTTCTTC. This codes for CASSLGLAGVDEQFF.

For the CDR3, the DNA is TGTGCCTGGAGTGTAGCAATACGAAACACCATATATTTT. Amino acid sequence: CAWSVAIRNTIYF. The rearrangement links TRBV30 to TRBJ1-3; D ambiguous. The ends were cut back, 0 bases at V and 5 bases at J, with 8 bases in the middle. The CDR3 sequence is 13 residues long. CDR1 is GTSNPN and CDR2 is SVGIG in the germline V gene (reference sequence).